Sequencing of this T cell receptor beta chain was carried out in a study of shared clonotypes between healthy human individuals. The replicate PCRs on unsorted PBMC were given about 300 ng DNA, which is 25,000 to 35,000 T cell genomes. TCRdb keeps only in-frame clones here, not all; method: immunoSEQ multiplex PCR. Here the sample spans a few hundred thousand clones, roughly 85% being singletons. Germline CDR1 SGHDN, CDR2 FVKESK. The CDR3 extends over 13 amino acids. With 1 base removed from V and 6 bases from J, the gap between germline ends came to 8 bases. Sequences were obtained from PBMCs. The V and J genes are TRBV14 and TRBJ2-3; D is ambiguous. The TCR was taken from a woman between 35 and 50 years old in good health. Some clones in this sample may be carry-over from other donors' samples. The CDR3 region has the DNA TGTGCCAGCAGCCAAGGAGTGCGCGATACGCAGTATTTT. It encodes CASSQGVRDTQYF.